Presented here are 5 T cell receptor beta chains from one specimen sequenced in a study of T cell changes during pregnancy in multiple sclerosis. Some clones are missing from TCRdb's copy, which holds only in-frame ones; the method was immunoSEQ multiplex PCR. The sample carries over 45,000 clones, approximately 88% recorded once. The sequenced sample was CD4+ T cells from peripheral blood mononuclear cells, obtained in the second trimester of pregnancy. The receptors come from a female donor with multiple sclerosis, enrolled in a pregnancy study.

CDR3 amino acids: CASSFSYLAAGPGYTF. CDR3 nucleotide sequence: TGTGCCAGCAGTTTCTCTTACCTGGCGGCCGGCCCTGGCTACACCTTC. The chain carries TRBV27 and TRBJ1-2; unclear D gene. Germline CDR1 and CDR2: MNHEY and SMNVEV (reference sequence). This CDR3 has 16 residues. Trimming cost V 3 bases and J 7 bases, with 21 bases left between them.

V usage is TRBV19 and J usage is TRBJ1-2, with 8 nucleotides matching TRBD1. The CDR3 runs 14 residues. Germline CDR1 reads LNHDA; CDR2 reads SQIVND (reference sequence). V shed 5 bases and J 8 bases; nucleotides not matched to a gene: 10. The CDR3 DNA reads TGTGCCAGTAGTGCCGACAGGGGAAGGGGCGGCTACACCTTC. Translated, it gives CASSADRGRGGYTF.

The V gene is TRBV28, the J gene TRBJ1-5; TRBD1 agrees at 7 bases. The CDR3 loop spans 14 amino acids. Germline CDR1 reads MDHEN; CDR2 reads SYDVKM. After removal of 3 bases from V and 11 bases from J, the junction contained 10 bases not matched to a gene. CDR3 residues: CASSLRQGGTTQHF. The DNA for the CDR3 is TGTGCCAGCAGTTTGAGACAGGGAGGTACGACCCAGCATTTT.

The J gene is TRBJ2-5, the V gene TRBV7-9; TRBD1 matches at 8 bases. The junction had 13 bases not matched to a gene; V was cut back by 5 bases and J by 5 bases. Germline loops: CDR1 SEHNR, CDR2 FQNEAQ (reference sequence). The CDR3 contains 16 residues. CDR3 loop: CASSRPMDRVRETQYF. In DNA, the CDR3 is TGTGCCAGCAGCCGACCTATGGACAGGGTCCGGGAGACCCAGTACTTC.

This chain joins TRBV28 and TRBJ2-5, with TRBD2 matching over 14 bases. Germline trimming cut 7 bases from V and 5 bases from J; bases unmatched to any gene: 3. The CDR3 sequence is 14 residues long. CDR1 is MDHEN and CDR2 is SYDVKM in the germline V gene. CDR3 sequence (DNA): TGTGCCAGCATGACTAGCGGGAGGGTGGAGACCCAGTACTTC. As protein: CASMTSGRVETQYF.